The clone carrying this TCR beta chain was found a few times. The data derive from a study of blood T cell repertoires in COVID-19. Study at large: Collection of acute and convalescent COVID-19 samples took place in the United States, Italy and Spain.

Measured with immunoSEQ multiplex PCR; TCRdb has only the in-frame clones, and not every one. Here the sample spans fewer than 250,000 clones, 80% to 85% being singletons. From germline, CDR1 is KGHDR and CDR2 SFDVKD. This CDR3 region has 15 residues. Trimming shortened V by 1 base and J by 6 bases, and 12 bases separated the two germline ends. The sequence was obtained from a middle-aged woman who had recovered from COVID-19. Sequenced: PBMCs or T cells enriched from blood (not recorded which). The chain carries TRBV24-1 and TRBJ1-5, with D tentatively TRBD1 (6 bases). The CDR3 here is CATSDFRGLVQPQHF. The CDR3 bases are TGTGCCACCAGTGATTTTAGGGGGTTGGTTCAGCCCCAGCATTTT.